Listed below are T cell receptor beta chains from one sample, sequenced in a study of identical twins. Each CDR3 protein gets one entry after TCRdb re-called the 5' RACE reads with MiXCR. Of hundreds of thousands of distinct CDR3 sequences listed, over 9% are singletons. In addition, the sample was reused for a study of yellow fever vaccine responses in identical twins.

The sample consisted of CD8+ T cells sorted from blood. The receptors stem from a woman aged 18-29 years in good health. Each CDR3 is given with its conserved first and last residue. The D gene is left open where the match is weak. Clone sizes are given selectively: once, few, many, or a class where the clone is expanded.

TRBJ1-1	.	TRBV11-1	.	CASSRTALMNTEAFF	TGTGCCAGCAGCCGCACAGCCCTGATGAACACTGAAGCTTTCTTT
TRBJ2-3	.	TRBV7-8	TRBD2	CASRRTSVTLPTDTQYF	TGTGCCAGCAGACGCACTAGCGTCACCCTACCCACAGATACGCAGTATTTT
TRBJ2-6	few	TRBV29-1	TRBD1	CSVIGQGEWLSGANVLTF	TGCAGCGTTATTGGACAGGGGGAATGGTTATCTGGGGCCAACGTCCTGACTTTC
TRBJ1-4	many	TRBV7-9	.	CASSPFATNEKLFF	TGTGCCAGCAGCCCATTTGCAACTAATGAAAAACTGTTTTTT
TRBJ2-5	few	TRBV6-9	.	CASSYRGIGRHRPGETQYF	TGTGCCAGCAGTTATAGGGGGATTGGAAGACACAGACCTGGAGAGACCCAGTACTTC
TRBJ2-7	many	TRBV7-9	TRBD2	CASTGGLTYEQYF	TGTGCCAGCACGGGAGGGCTCACCTACGAGCAGTACTTC
TRBJ2-2	many	TRBV4-1	.	CASSQQGQTNTGELFF	TGCGCCAGCAGCCAACAAGGACAGACGAACACCGGGGAGCTGTTTTTT
TRBJ1-2	few	TRBV4-1	.	CASSQVRQQEGYTF	TGCGCCAGCAGCCAGGTCCGACAGCAAGAGGGCTACACCTTC
TRBJ2-3	.	TRBV11-2	.	CASSPIGRLWADTQYF	TGTGCCAGCAGCCCCATCGGGAGACTGTGGGCAGATACGCAGTATTTT
TRBJ2-7	few	TRBV14	.	CASSQESREYEQYF	TGTGCCAGCAGCCAAGAGTCCAGAGAGTACGAGCAGTACTTC
TRBJ2-1	many	TRBV6-1	TRBD1	CATRDRHYNEQFF	TGTGCCACCCGGGACAGACACTACAATGAGCAGTTCTTC
TRBJ1-6	few	TRBV4-1	TRBD1	CASSQGRDRGLSPLHF	TGCGCCAGCAGCCAGGGCCGGGACAGGGGGCTCTCACCCCTCCACTTT
TRBJ1-2	.	TRBV4-1	.	CASSQGPQATLDGYTF	TGCGCCAGCAGCCAAGGGCCACAGGCTACCTTGGATGGCTACACCTTC
TRBJ2-1	.	TRBV15	.	CATSRETGEQFF	TGTGCCACCAGCAGAGAAACAGGGGAGCAGTTCTTC
TRBJ2-3	.	TRBV3-1	.	CASRPNLPTSTDTQYF	TGTGCCAGCAGACCTAATCTTCCTACCAGCACAGATACGCAGTATTTT
TRBJ1-1	many	TRBV6-1	TRBD1	CASNRDSYTEAFF	TGTGCCAGCAACCGGGACAGCTACACTGAAGCTTTCTTT
TRBJ2-5	few	TRBV23-1	TRBD1	CALVNQGEETQYF	TGCGCCCTAGTCAATCAGGGGGAAGAGACCCAGTACTTC
TRBJ2-3	few	TRBV9	TRBD2	CASSVDAGEGDTQYF	TGTGCCAGCAGCGTAGACGCGGGAGAGGGAGATACGCAGTATTTT
TRBJ2-1	.	TRBV19	TRBD2	CASSIWGGDSYNEQFF	TGTGCCAGTAGTATATGGGGGGGAGATTCCTACAATGAGCAGTTCTTC
TRBJ1-2	few	TRBV4-1	.	CASSLGQTVNYGYTF	TGCGCCAGCAGCCTAGGCCAGACAGTTAACTATGGCTACACCTTC
TRBJ1-2	few	TRBV24-1	.	CATSDSAIAHGYTF	TGTGCCACCAGTGATTCGGCGATAGCGCATGGCTACACCTTC
TRBJ2-5	few	TRBV12-3/TRBV12-4	.	CASSYLESEETQYF	TGTGCCAGCAGTTATCTAGAATCGGAAGAGACCCAGTACTTC
TRBJ2-5	.	TRBV20-1	.	CSARDGTSHDQAQYF	TGCAGTGCTAGAGATGGGACGAGTCATGATCAGGCCCAGTACTTC
TRBJ2-1	.	TRBV6-5	TRBD1	CASSFGQGGNEQFF	TGTGCCAGCAGTTTCGGACAGGGCGGGAATGAGCAGTTCTTC
TRBJ1-1	.	TRBV6-2/TRBV6-3	.	CASSSVLGNTEAFF	TGTGCCAGCAGTTCCGTGCTTGGGAACACTGAAGCTTTCTTT
TRBJ2-5	.	TRBV7-8	TRBD2	CASSLGTSGRWVDQYF	TGTGCCAGCAGCTTGGGGACTAGCGGGAGGTGGGTGGACCAGTACTTC
TRBJ1-2	many	TRBV29-1	.	CSVATENYGYTF	TGCAGCGTTGCCACCGAGAACTATGGCTACACCTTC
TRBJ2-1	few	TRBV29-1	TRBD2	CSVPRGGAYNEQFF	TGCAGCGTTCCCCGGGGGGGCGCCTACAATGAGCAGTTCTTC
TRBJ2-7	.	TRBV28	.	CASRGGHLSYEQYF	TGTGCCAGCAGAGGGGGACACCTCTCCTACGAGCAGTACTTC